Given below is one TCR beta chain in context. Its specificity is unknown. At the DNA level, this CDR3 is encoded by other sequences in the same sample as well. This entry belongs to a study of cytomegalovirus exposure and HLA in healthy donors. CDR1 is MDHEN, CDR2 SYDVKM, per germline. The V segment lost 6 bases and the J segment 4 bases; nucleotides outside the gene matches: 5. This CDR3 spans 14 amino acids. Researchers ran the PCR with 60 Vbeta and 13 Jbeta primers. As processed by the authors: Roughly 80 million unique TCR beta chains, roughly 11 million shared, were counted in a later analysis. TCRdb's copy holds only in-frame clones and misses some; the assay was immunoSEQ multiplex PCR. V, J and clone size are taken as reported in that table, and D and trimming were inferred from the DNA itself. Here the sample spans 100,000 to 140,000 clones, about 80% being singletons. Donors showed nominal health when sampled, although they likely had unrecorded immune exposures.

Study-wide findings and caveats: A later analysis found TCR association rates differed by HLA locus, highest for DRB1 and lowest for HLA-C. What a later analysis showed was that several of the most significant clusters appeared linked to common viral pathogens.

V usage is TRBV28 and J usage is TRBJ1-1; 10 bases line up with TRBD1. The specimen sequenced was PBMCs. The receptor comes from a young man in good health and CMV-seronegative. This chain's CDR3 is CASRPGQGRTEAFF. Here the CDR3 DNA reads TGTGCCAGCAGGCCGGGACAGGGGCGCACTGAAGCTTTCTTT.